The next 19 T cell receptor beta chains were all read from a single sample in a study of beta chain features in type 1 diabetes. Reverse transcribing all isolated RNA meant expressed TCRB transcripts were sequenced. Repertoires were generated with immunoSEQ multiplex PCR, while TCRdb's copy carries only in-frame clones and drops some. Of about 150,000 clones detected, nearly 9.5% appear once; the ten largest clones hold around 0.68%. The sample taken for sequencing was central memory CD4+ T cells from blood. These receptor sequences come from a man aged 18 to 35 in good health.

The CDR3 loop is CASSYYRNNSPLHF. The CDR3, as DNA: TGTGCCAGCAGCTACTACAGGAATAATTCACCCCTCCACTTT. The chain links TRBV5-4 to TRBJ1-6; a possible D gene is TRBD1 (5 bases). CDR3 length equals 14 residues. Trimming took 3 bases from V and 5 from J, leaving 9 bases between them. Germline CDR1 is SGHNT and CDR2 is YYREEE (reference sequence).

Note on this clone: Different DNA sequences within this sample yield the same CDR3. The V call is TRBV29-1, the J call TRBJ2-1; TRBD1 aligns across 10 bases. Germline V gene sequence: CDR1 SQVTM, CDR2 ANQGSEA. V shed 6 bases, J shed 6 bases, and the junction held 2 bases outside the gene matches. The CDR3 runs 12 residues. CDR3 coding DNA: TGCAGCGTCCGGACAGGGGGCAATGAGCAGTTCTTC. This sequence encodes CSVRTGGNEQFF.

This clone was seen more than once but under ten times. V usage is TRBV7-2 and J usage is TRBJ1-4; 8 nucleotides line up with TRBD1. This CDR3 comprises 14 residues. V was pared by 5 bases and J by 7 bases, with 6 bases of the junction left unmatched. In germline, CDR1 is SGHTA, CDR2 FQGNSA. CDR3 sequence: CASSGQGAGEKLFF. In DNA, the CDR3 is TGTGCCAGCAGCGGACAGGGAGCGGGTGAAAAACTGTTTTTT.

This chain joins TRBV6-6 and TRBJ2-4; weak D call: TRBD2 (6 bases). CDR1 and CDR2 from the germline V gene are MNHNY and SVGAGI (reference sequence). The CDR3 consists of 12 residues. The V end was cut by 5 bases, the J end by 11 bases, with 13 bases between. CDR3 DNA: TGTGCCAGCAGTCCCGGGACTGAAGTTCAGTACTTC. This sequence encodes CASSPGTEVQYF.

The chain combines TRBV6-5 with TRBJ2-5, with D uncertain. Trimming removed 0 bases at V and 1 base at J, with 6 bases between. The CDR3 consists of 14 residues. CDR1 MNHEY and CDR2 SVGAGI come from the germline V gene. In DNA form, the CDR3 reads TGTGCCAGCAGTTACTCTCACAGCCAAGAGACCCAGTACTTC. Its protein product is CASSYSHSQETQYF.

The chain employs TRBV7-2 and TRBJ2-2; 8 bases fit TRBD1. Per germline, CDR1 SGHTA and CDR2 FQGNSA. The CDR3 spans 17 residues. With V trimmed by 0 bases and J by 6 bases, 9 bases remained unmatched. In nucleotides, the CDR3 is TGTGCCAGCAGCTTAGCGGGGCAGGGGGCGTCTGCCGGGGAGCTGTTTTTT. Its protein is CASSLAGQGASAGELFF.

In its sample, this clone was seen a few times. The rearrangement links TRBV5-1 to TRBJ2-5, with 8 bases aligning to TRBD2. Germline V CDR1 and CDR2: SGHRS, YFSETQ. The V gene end was trimmed by 6 bases and the J gene end by 4 bases; junction bases not matched to a gene: 11. This CDR3 contains 15 residues. The DNA for the CDR3 is TGCGCCAGCACGTCCCCGGGGGGGCCCCGAGAGACCCAGTACTTC. Protein sequence: CASTSPGGPRETQYF.

This clone has only a few counts. The chain employs TRBV6-6 and TRBJ1-4, with D perhaps matching TRBD1 (6 bases). There are 14 residues in the CDR3. V was trimmed by 5 bases and J by 3 bases, leaving 10 bases between them. CDR1 is MNHNY and CDR2 is SVGAGI in the germline V gene (reference sequence). CDR3 amino acids: CASSKRQANEKLFF. The CDR3 nucleotides read TGTGCCAGCAGTAAAAGACAGGCTAATGAAAAACTGTTTTTT.

This clone turned up a few times. The rearrangement links TRBV7-2 to TRBJ2-1; TRBD2 aligns across 8 bases. Looked up from germline, CDR1 is SGHTA and CDR2 is FQGNSA. V lost 5 bases, J lost 6 bases, and 9 bases stayed unmatched. This CDR3 is 15 amino acids long. The CDR3 DNA reads TGTGCCAGCAGCGGAACCGGGACTAGATTCAATGAGCAGTTCTTC. Its translation: CASSGTGTRFNEQFF.

A few counts support this clone. The V and J genes are TRBV4-2 and TRBJ1-5, with 8 bases that match TRBD1. Germline lookup yields CDR1 LGHNA and CDR2 YNFKEQ. This CDR3 spans 15 amino acids. Trimming at V came to 4 bases and at J to 6 bases, leaving 8 bases not matched to a gene. The CDR3 loop is CASSPRGGQGQPQHF. CDR3 bases: TGTGCCAGCAGCCCCAGAGGCGGACAGGGTCAGCCCCAGCATTTT.

The chain is built from TRBV29-1 and TRBJ2-3, with 9 bases lining up with TRBD1. Germline loops: CDR1 SQVTM, CDR2 ANQGSEA. V lost 3 bases and J lost 1; bases outside the gene matches: 2. The CDR3 has 14 amino acids. This CDR3 is CSVDRQGGTDTQYF. The CDR3 coding sequence is TGCAGCGTTGACCGACAGGGGGGCACAGATACGCAGTATTTT.

This clone showed up just a few times. This chain joins TRBV5-1 and TRBJ2-7; TRBD2 aligns across 7 bases. CDR3 length: 15 residues. V gave up 4 bases and J gave up 2 bases; unmatched junction bases: 9. The germline V gene has CDR1 SGHRS and CDR2 YFSETQ. CDR3: CASSPGGGRTYEQYF. The CDR3 nucleotides are TGCGCCAGCAGCCCTGGGGGGGGTCGCACCTACGAGCAGTACTTC.

The chain uses TRBV6-6 and TRBJ1-3; 7 nucleotides line up with TRBD1. Germline V gives CDR1 MNHNY, CDR2 SVGAGI (reference sequence). This CDR3 has 14 amino acids. V lost 5 bases to trimming and J lost 11 bases; unmatched junction nucleotides: 12. The CDR3 coding sequence is TGTGCCAGCAGTACAACCGGGACAGTATTCGCCATATATTTT. It specifies CASSTTGTVFAIYF.

In its sample, this clone was seen a few times. The rearrangement uses TRBV7-2 and TRBJ2-2, with D perhaps TRBD1 (5 bases). V lost 4 bases, J lost 0 bases, and 9 bases lay in between. Per the germline V gene, CDR1 is SGHTA and CDR2 is FQGNSA. CDR3 length: 15 residues. The CDR3 sequence is CASSWTHANTGELFF. The DNA of the CDR3 is TGTGCCAGCAGCTGGACACATGCGAACACCGGGGAGCTGTTTTTT. Combining the CDR3 with reference TRBV7-2 and TRBJ2-2 gives the whole variable domain GAGVSQSPSNKVTEKGKDVELRCDPISGHTALYWYRQSLGQGLEFLIYFQGNSAPDKSGLPSDRFSAERTGGSVSTLTIQRTQQEDSAVYLCASSWTHANTGELFFGEGSRLTVL.

The V and J genes are TRBV4-1 and TRBJ1-4; 7 nucleotides agree with TRBD1. The CDR3 contains 15 residues. After removal of 4 bases from V and 1 base from J, the junction contained 3 bases not matched to a gene. Germline values: CDR1 MGHRA, CDR2 YSYEKL. CDR3 region: CASSPTGVTNEKLFF. Here the CDR3 DNA reads TGCGCCAGCAGCCCTACAGGGGTAACTAATGAAAAACTGTTTTTT.

The chain joins TRBV27 to TRBJ2-7; 8 bases are shared with TRBD1. V dropped 5 bases and J dropped 4; count of bases not matched to a gene: 16. Germline values: CDR1 MNHEY, CDR2 SMNVEV (reference sequence). The CDR3 is 17 amino acids. The CDR3 region has the DNA TGTGCCAGCAGTCTACTGAATACAGGGGGGAATCCGTACGAGCAGTACTTC. This translates into CASSLLNTGGNPYEQYF.

This clone has a handful of counts. The V call is TRBV5-1, the J call TRBJ2-5; TRBD1 agrees at 8 bases. With 2 bases clipped from V and 3 bases from J, the junction kept 9 bases outside the gene matches. Looked up from germline, CDR1 is SGHRS and CDR2 is YFSETQ. The CDR3 is 16 amino acids. The DNA for the CDR3 is TGCGCCAGCAGCTTCCAGGGGGCGAAGATGGAAGAGACCCAGTACTTC. It is translated as CASSFQGAKMEETQYF.

This clone was counted a few times. The chain carries TRBV7-6 and TRBJ1-5, with D possibly being TRBD1 (5 bases). There are 13 residues in the CDR3. Germline V gives CDR1 SGHVS, CDR2 FNYEAQ. Trimming took off 4 bases at V and 1 base at J, with 5 bases between the two ends. CDR3 nucleotides: TGTGCCAGCAGCTCAGGGAGCAATCAGCCCCAGCATTTT. Protein product: CASSSGSNQPQHF.

The chain links TRBV30 to TRBJ1-2; 7 positions agree with TRBD1. CDR1 and CDR2 (germline): GTSNPN, SVGIG (reference sequence). The CDR3 has 14 amino acids. Trimming cost V 4 bases and J 7 bases; bases outside gene matches: 12. The CDR3 is CAWTRQGVQSGYTF. DNA of the CDR3: TGTGCCTGGACTCGCCAGGGGGTTCAAAGTGGCTACACCTTC.